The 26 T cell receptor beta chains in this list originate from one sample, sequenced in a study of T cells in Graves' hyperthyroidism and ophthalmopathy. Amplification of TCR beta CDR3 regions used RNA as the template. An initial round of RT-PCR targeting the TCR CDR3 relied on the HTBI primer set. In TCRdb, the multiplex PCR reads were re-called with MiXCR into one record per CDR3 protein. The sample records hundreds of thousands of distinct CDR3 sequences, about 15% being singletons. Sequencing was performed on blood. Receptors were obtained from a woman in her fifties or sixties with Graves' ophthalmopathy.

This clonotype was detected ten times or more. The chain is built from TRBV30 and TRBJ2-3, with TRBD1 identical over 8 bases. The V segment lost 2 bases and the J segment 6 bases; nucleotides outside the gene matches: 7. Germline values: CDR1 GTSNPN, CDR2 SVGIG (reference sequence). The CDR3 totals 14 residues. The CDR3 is CAWSTTGEMDTQYF. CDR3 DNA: TGTGCCTGGAGTACGACAGGGGAGATGGATACGCAGTATTTT.

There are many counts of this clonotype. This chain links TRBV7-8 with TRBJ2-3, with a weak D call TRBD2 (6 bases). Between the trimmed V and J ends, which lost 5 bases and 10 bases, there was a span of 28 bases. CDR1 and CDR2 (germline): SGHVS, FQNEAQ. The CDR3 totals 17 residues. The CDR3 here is CASSDPTQRVGRSAQYF. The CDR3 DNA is TGTGCCAGCAGCGACCCGACACAGCGGGTGGGCCGTTCCGCGCAGTATTTT.

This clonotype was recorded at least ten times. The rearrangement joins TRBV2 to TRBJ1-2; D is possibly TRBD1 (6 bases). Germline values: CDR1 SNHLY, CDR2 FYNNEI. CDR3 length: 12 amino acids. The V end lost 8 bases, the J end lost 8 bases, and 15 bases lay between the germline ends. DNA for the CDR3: TGTGCCAGCCGTCAGGGGACTGACGGCTACACCTTC. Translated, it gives CASRQGTDGYTF. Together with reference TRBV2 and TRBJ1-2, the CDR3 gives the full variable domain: EPEVTQTPSHQVTQMGQEVILRCVPISNHLYFYWYRQILGQKVEFLVSFYNNEISEKSEIFDDQFSVERPDGSNFTLKIRSTKLEDSAMYFCASRQGTDGYTFGSGTRLTVV.

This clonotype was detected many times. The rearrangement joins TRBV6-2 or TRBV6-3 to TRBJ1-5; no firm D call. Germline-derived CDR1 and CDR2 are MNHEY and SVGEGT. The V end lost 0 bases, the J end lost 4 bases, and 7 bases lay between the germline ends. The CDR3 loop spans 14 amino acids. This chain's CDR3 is CASSYSARNQPQHF. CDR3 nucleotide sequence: TGTGCCAGCAGTTACTCCGCCAGGAATCAGCCCCAGCATTTT.

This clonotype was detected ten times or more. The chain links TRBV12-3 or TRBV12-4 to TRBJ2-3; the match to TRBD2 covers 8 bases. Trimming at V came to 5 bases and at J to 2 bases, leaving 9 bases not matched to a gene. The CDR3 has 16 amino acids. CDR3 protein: CASSQIAGWATDTQYF. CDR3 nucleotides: TGTGCCAGCAGTCAAATAGCGGGATGGGCCACAGATACGCAGTATTTT.

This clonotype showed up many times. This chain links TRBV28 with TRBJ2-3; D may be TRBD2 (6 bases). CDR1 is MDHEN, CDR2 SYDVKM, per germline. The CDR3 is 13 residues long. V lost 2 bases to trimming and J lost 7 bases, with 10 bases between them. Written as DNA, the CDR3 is TGTGCCAGCAGTTTACTAGCGCCGAATACGCAGTATTTT. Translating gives CASSLLAPNTQYF. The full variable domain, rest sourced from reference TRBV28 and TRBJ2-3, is DVKVTQSSRYLVKRTGEKVFLECVQDMDHENMFWYRQDPGLGLRLIYFSYDVKMKEKGDIPEGYSVSREKKERFSLILESASTNQTSMYLCASSLLAPNTQYFGPGTRLTVL.

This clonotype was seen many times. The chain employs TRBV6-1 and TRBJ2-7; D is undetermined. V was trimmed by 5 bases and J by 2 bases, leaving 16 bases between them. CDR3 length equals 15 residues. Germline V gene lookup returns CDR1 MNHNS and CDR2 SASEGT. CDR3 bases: TGTGCCAGCAGTTTGTTTTCGGACCCAACCTACGAGCAGTACTTC. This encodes CASSLFSDPTYEQYF.

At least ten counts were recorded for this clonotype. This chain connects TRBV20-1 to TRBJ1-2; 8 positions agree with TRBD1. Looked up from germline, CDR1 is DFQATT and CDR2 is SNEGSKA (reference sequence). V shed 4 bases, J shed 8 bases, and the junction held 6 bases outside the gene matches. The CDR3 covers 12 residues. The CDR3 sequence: CSATGQEEGYTF. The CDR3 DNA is TGCAGTGCTACGGGACAGGAGGAAGGCTACACCTTC.

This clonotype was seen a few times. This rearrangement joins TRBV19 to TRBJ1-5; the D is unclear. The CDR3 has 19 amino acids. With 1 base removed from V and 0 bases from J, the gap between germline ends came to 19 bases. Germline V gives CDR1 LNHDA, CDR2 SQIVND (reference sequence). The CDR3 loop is CASSIGLGLRSGSNQPQHF. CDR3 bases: TGTGCCAGTAGTATAGGTCTAGGGTTACGGTCCGGTAGCAATCAGCCCCAGCATTTT.

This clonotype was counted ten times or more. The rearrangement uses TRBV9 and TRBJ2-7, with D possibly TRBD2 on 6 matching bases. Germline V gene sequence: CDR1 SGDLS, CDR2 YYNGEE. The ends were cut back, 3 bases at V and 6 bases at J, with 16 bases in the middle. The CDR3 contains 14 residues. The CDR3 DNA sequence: TGTGCCAGCAGCGATCAGTTGGGAGGCTCCGAGCAGTACTTC. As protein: CASSDQLGGSEQYF.

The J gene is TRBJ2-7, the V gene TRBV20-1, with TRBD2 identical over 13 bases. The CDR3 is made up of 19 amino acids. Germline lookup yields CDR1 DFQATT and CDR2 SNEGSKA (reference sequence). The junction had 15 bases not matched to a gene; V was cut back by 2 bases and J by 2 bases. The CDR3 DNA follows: TGCAGTGCTAGATCTATCGGACTAGCGGGAGTTTATCTCCCCTACGAGCAGTACTTC. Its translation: CSARSIGLAGVYLPYEQYF.

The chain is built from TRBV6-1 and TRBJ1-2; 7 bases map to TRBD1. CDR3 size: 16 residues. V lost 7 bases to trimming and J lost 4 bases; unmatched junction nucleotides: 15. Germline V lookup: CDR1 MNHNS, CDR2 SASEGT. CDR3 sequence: CASTPVTGSASYGYTF. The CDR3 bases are TGTGCCAGCACTCCAGTGACAGGGAGCGCCTCCTATGGCTACACCTTC.

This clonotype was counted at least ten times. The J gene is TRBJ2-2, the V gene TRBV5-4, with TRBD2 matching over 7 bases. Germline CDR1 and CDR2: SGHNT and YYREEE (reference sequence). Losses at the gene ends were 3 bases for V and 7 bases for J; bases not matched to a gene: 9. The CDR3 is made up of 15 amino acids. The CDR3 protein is CASSYTSARDGELFF. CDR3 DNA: TGTGCCAGCAGCTATACTAGCGCAAGGGACGGGGAGCTGTTTTTT.

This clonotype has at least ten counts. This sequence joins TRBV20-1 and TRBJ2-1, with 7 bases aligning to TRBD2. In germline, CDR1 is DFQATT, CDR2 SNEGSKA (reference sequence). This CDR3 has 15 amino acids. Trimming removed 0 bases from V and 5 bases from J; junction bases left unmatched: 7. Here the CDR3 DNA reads TGCAGTGCTAGAGAATTGGCGGGAGCCCACAATGAGCAGTTCTTC. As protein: CSARELAGAHNEQFF.

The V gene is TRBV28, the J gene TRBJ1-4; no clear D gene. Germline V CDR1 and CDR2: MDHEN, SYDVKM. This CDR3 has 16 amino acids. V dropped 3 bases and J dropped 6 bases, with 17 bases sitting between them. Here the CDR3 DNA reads TGTGCCAGCAGTTTTAAGTCGTTCAGGAGTGATGAAAAACTGTTTTTT. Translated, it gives CASSFKSFRSDEKLFF.

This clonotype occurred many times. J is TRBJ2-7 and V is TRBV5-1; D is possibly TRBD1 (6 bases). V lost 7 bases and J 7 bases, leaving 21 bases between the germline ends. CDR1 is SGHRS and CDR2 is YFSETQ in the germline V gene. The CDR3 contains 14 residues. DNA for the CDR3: TGCGCCAGCCAACAAAACACAGGGCTCGAGGAGCAGTACTTC. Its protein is CASQQNTGLEEQYF.

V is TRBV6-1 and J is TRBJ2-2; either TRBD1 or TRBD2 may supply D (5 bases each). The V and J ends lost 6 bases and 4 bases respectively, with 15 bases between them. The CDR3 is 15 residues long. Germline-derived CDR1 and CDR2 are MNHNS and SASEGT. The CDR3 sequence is CASSPDWGSTGELFF. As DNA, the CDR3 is TGTGCCAGCAGCCCCGATTGGGGGAGCACCGGGGAGCTGTTTTTT.

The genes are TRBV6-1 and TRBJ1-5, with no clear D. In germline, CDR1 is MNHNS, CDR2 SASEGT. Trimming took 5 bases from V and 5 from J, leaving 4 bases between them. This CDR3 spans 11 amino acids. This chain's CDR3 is CASSKDQPQHF. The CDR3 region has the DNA TGTGCCAGCAGTAAAGATCAGCCCCAGCATTTT.

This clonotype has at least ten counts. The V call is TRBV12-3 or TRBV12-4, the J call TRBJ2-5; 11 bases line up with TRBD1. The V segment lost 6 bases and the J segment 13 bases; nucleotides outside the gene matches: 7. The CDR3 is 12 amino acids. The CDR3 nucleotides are TGTGCCAGCAGCAGGGACAGGGGGGACTTGTACTTC. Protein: CASSRDRGDLYF.

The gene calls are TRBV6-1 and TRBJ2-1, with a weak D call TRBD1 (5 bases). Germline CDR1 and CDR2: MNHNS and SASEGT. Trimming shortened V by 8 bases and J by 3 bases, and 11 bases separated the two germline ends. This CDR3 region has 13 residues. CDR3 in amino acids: CASRTRVYNEQFF. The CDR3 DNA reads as TGTGCCAGCCGAACCAGGGTCTACAATGAGCAGTTCTTC.

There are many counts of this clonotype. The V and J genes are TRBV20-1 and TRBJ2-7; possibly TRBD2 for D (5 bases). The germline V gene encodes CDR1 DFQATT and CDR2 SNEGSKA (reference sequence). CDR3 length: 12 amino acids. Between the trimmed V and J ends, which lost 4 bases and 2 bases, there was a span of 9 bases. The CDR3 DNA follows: TGCAGTGCTACCCGGGATACCTACGAGCAGTACTTC. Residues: CSATRDTYEQYF.

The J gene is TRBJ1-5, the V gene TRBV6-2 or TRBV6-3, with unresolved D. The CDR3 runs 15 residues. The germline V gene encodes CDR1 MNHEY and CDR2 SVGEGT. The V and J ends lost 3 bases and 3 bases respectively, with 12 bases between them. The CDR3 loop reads CASSYLKVPNQPQHF. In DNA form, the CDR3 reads TGTGCCAGCAGTTATTTAAAGGTTCCCAATCAGCCCCAGCATTTT.

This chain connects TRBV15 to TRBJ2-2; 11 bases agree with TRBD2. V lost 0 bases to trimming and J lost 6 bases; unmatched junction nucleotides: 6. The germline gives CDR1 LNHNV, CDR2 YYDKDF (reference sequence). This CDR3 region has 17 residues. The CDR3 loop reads CATSRELAGGLAGELFF. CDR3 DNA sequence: TGTGCCACCAGCAGAGAGCTAGCGGGAGGATTAGCCGGGGAGCTGTTTTTT.

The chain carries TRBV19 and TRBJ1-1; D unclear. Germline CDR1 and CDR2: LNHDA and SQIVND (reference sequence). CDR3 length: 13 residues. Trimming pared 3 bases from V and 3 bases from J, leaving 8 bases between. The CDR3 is CASSIFRDTEAFF. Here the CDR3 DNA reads TGTGCCAGTAGTATTTTTCGGGACACTGAAGCTTTCTTT.

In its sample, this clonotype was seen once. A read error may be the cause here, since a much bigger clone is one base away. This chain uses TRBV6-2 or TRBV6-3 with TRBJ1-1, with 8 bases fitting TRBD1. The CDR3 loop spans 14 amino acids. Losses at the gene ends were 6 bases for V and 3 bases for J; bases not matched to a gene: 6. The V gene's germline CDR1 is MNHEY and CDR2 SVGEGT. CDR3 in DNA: TGTGCCAGCAGAGACAGACAGGGGTACACTGAAGCTTTCTTT. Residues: CASRDRQGYTEAFF.

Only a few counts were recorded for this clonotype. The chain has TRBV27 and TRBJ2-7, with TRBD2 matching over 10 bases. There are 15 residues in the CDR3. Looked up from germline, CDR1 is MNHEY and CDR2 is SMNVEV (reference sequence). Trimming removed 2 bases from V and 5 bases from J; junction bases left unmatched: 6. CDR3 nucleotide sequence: TGTGCCAGCAGTTTACCTAGCGGGAGACAAAACGAGCAGTACTTC. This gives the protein CASSLPSGRQNEQYF.